This TCR beta chain stems from a study of shared clonotypes between healthy human individuals. Study-level findings and limits: Among non-shared clonotypes, generation probabilities were lower than among those shared by all four donors. A small donor pool kept down the genetic and exposure-history diversity that was represented. Naive subsets tended to show greater estimated richness than memory subsets. Sharing across a few donors was seen in approximately 5.2% of naive CD4 clonotypes.

Clones were sequenced by immunoSEQ multiplex PCR, and TCRdb holds only the in-frame ones, with some missing. Found here are a few hundred thousand clones, approximately 97% of them singletons; the top ten hold roughly 0.055%. Comment on this clone: The antigen remains unidentified. The same CDR3 can be traced to other DNA sequences in this sample.

V trimming: 6 bases; J trimming: 4 bases; junction bases outside the gene matches: 2. CDR3 length equals 13 residues. CDR1 and CDR2 from the germline V gene are MNHEY and SMNVEV (reference sequence). The receptor was isolated from a woman between 25 and 40 years old in good health. Input material: naive CD4+ T cells sorted from blood. Subset meaning: CD45RA+ positively selected. The chain couples TRBV27 to TRBJ2-7; 11 bases map to TRBD2. CDR3 sequence reads: CASRTSGSYEQYF. CDR3 nucleotides: TGTGCCAGCAGAACTAGCGGGAGTTACGAGCAGTACTTC.